This T cell receptor beta chain was captured in a study of shared clonotypes between healthy human individuals. Study-wide points: It was expected that sequencing depth would affect clonotype sharing among donors.

Among the unsorted PBMC samples, replicate PCRs used about 280 ng DNA, some 30,000 T cell genomes. TCRdb keeps only in-frame clones here, not all; method: immunoSEQ multiplex PCR. The sample records 400,000 to 600,000 clones, approximately 79% being singletons. Concerning this clone itself: Its antigen remains unidentified.

When samples were unsorted, tens of millions of PBMCs were used for genomic DNA. The source is a middle-aged woman in good health. Some clones in this sample may be carry-over from other donors' samples. The sample consisted of PBMCs.

The CDR3 sequence is CASSSPPIGRDKNIQYF. Here the CDR3 DNA reads TGTGCCAGCAGCTCCCCTCCGATAGGGCGGGACAAAAACATTCAGTACTTC. The V gene is TRBV7-9, the J gene TRBJ2-4, with D possibly matching TRBD2 (6 bases). V lost 4 bases and J lost 3, with 19 bases in between. The length of the CDR3 is 17 residues. Germline values: CDR1 SEHNR, CDR2 FQNEAQ (reference sequence).